This is a list of T cell receptor beta chains from one sample in a study of T cell changes during pregnancy in multiple sclerosis. The assay was immunoSEQ multiplex PCR, and TCRdb's table has in-frame clones only and misses some. Found here are around 92,000 clones, 90% to 95% of them singletons; the top ten hold about 3.9%. Sequenced here: peripheral blood, sampled in the first trimester of pregnancy. The source of these receptors is a female donor with multiple sclerosis, enrolled in a pregnancy study. Both conserved end residues are part of each CDR3. D genes are given only for firm matches. The listing skips clone size in some rows; elsewhere it reads once, few, many or a size class.

j_call | d_call | clone_size | v_call | cdr3_nt | cdr3_aa
TRBJ2-2 | TRBD2 | . | TRBV2 | TGTGCCAGCAGGGCTGGTGTTGGCGGGGGTCAGATCGGGGAGCTGTTTTTT | CASRAGVGGGQIGELFF
TRBJ2-3 | TRBD1 | . | TRBV19 | TGTGCCAGTAGTAGTTGGGACAGGGCCACAGATACGCAGTATTTT | CASSSWDRATDTQYF
TRBJ2-1 | . | . | TRBV10-3 | TGTGCCATCAATAGACAGACATGGGATGAGCAGTTCTTC | CAINRQTWDEQFF
TRBJ2-7 | TRBD1 | . | TRBV2 | TGTGCCAGCGAGGGGGACAGCAGCTCCTACGAGCAGTACTTC | CASEGDSSSYEQYF
TRBJ1-4 | . | once | TRBV19 | TGTGCCAGTAGCTATCAGGGGACGGGGGAAAAACTGTTTTTT | CASSYQGTGEKLFF
TRBJ2-7 | TRBD1 | . | TRBV6-5 | TGTGCCAGCAGCACTGGGACAGGTACAGCCTACGAGCAGTACTTC | CASSTGTGTAYEQYF
TRBJ2-5 | TRBD2 | . | TRBV11-2 | TGTGCCAGCACCGATTCCGGGGGGGGAGAGACCCAGTACTTC | CASTDSGGGETQYF
TRBJ1-2 | . | . | TRBV29-1 | TGCAGCGTTGCCCATGGGGGCGAGAGCTATGGCTACACCTTC | CSVAHGGESYGYTF
TRBJ2-5 | . | . | TRBV10-3 | TGTGCCATCAGTGAGTCGGTCAGGGAGGTACTCGAGACCCAGTACTTC | CAISESVREVLETQYF
TRBJ2-2 | TRBD2 | . | TRBV5-1 | TGCGCCAGCAGCTCTCTTAGCGGGGGGGCCGTTACCGGGGAGCTGTTTTTT | CASSSLSGGAVTGELFF
TRBJ2-5 | . | . | TRBV19 | TGTGCCAGTAGTGAAGACACCCAAAGATTCCAAGAGACCCAGTACTTC | CASSEDTQRFQETQYF
TRBJ1-5 | . | once | TRBV19 | TGTGCCAGTAGCCGCAGGCTTGGGAGGGGCAATCAGCCCCAGCATTTT | CASSRRLGRGNQPQHF
TRBJ2-1 | TRBD2 | . | TRBV5-1 | TGCGCCAGCAGCTTGGCCCAGGGGAGCGGGGGGGTTGAGCAGTTCTTC | CASSLAQGSGGVEQFF
TRBJ2-5 | . | . | TRBV28 | TGTGCCAGCAGCTTCCCGGTGGAAACTGGGCGAGAGACCCAGTACTTC | CASSFPVETGRETQYF
TRBJ2-7 | TRBD2 | . | TRBV5-4 | TGTGCCAGCAGCTTGGTTGGGAGGGTCAGCTCCTACGAGCAGTACTTC | CASSLVGRVSSYEQYF
TRBJ1-5 | . | . | TRBV5-6 | TGTGCCAGCAGCTTGGGGACAACCTTTTATAGCAATCAGCCCCAGCATTTT | CASSLGTTFYSNQPQHF
TRBJ2-5 | TRBD2 | . | TRBV9 | TGTGCCAGCAGCCCCGGCGGGGGGGGTCAAGAGACCCAGTACTTC | CASSPGGGGQETQYF
TRBJ1-3 | . | . | TRBV5-8 | TGTGCCAGCAGCTTCAGGGACTTTGGTATGGACACCATATATTTT | CASSFRDFGMDTIYF
TRBJ1-1 | . | once | TRBV2 | TGTGCCAGCAGTGAAACTGCCCCCACGTTCACTGAAGCTTTCTTT | CASSETAPTFTEAFF
TRBJ2-3 | TRBD1 | once | TRBV6-6 | TGTGCCAGCAGTTTCTCTGGACAGGGAACAGATACGCAGTATTTT | CASSFSGQGTDTQYF
TRBJ2-3 | TRBD2 | . | TRBV7-2 | TGTGCCAGCAGCGTAGCTAGCGGGCGTAGTCATACGCAGTATTTT | CASSVASGRSHTQYF
TRBJ2-7 | . | once | TRBV29-1 | TGCAGCGTCGCCATGGGAGCCTACGAGCAGTACTTC | CSVAMGAYEQYF
TRBJ1-1 | TRBD1 | . | TRBV2 | TGTGCCAGCAGTTTTGACAGGGGGAAGATGAACACTGAAGCTTTCTTT | CASSFDRGKMNTEAFF
TRBJ2-5 | . | . | TRBV7-3 | TGTGCCAGCAGCTTAGGTCCGGGTGGCAGCTTCCAAGAGACCCAGTACTTC | CASSLGPGGSFQETQYF
TRBJ2-1 | TRBD2 | . | TRBV6-5 | TGTGCCAGCAGTCCGCTAGCGGGGGGGCACTATGAGCAGTTCTTC | CASSPLAGGHYEQFF
TRBJ2-5 | TRBD2 | . | TRBV29-1 | TGCAGCGTTGAAGATCCCGGTGGGGGAGGGGAGACCCAGTACTTC | CSVEDPGGGGETQYF
TRBJ1-6 | TRBD1 | . | TRBV9 | TGTGCCAGCAGCGCCTGGGACAGAAATTCACCCCTCCACTTT | CASSAWDRNSPLHF
TRBJ1-1 | TRBD1 | . | TRBV19 | TGTGCCAGTAGTATATGGGACAGTCAGAACACTGAAGCTTTCTTT | CASSIWDSQNTEAFF
TRBJ1-1 | TRBD1 | . | TRBV19 | TGTGCCAGTGCACGACAGGGCATGAACACTGAAGCTTTCTTT | CASARQGMNTEAFF
TRBJ2-1 | TRBD2 | . | TRBV19 | TGTGCCAGTAGTATAGACCCCCTAGCGGGGGGTTACAATGAGCAGTTCTTC | CASSIDPLAGGYNEQFF
TRBJ2-7 | TRBD1 | . | TRBV7-3 | TGTGCCAGCAGCCCCGGACCGGGACAGGGACTCTACGAGCAGTACTTC | CASSPGPGQGLYEQYF
TRBJ2-1 | TRBD2 | . | TRBV6-5 | TGTGCCAGCAGTTACAGCAGCGGGGGGGCGAATGAGCAGTTCTTC | CASSYSSGGANEQFF
TRBJ2-7 | . | . | TRBV4-2 | TGTGCCAGCAGCCAAGCATCTCCCCTAGCCTCTTCCGAGCAGTACTTC | CASSQASPLASSEQYF
TRBJ1-1 | . | . | TRBV13 | TGTGCCAGCAGCTGGGCGGGGGCCGCGGCTATGAACACTGAAGCTTTCTTT | CASSWAGAAAMNTEAFF
TRBJ1-2 | TRBD1 | . | TRBV7-2 | TGTGCCAGCAGCTTGAGGGGGCGCTATGGCTACACCTTC | CASSLRGRYGYTF
TRBJ1-6 | TRBD1 | . | TRBV2 | TGTGCCAGCAGTGGGAGGGGGCTGAATTCACCCCTCCACTTT | CASSGRGLNSPLHF
TRBJ2-7 | . | . | TRBV9 | TGTGCCAGCAGCGTAGGTATCTCCTCCTACGAGCAGTACTTC | CASSVGISSYEQYF
TRBJ2-7 | . | . | TRBV29-1 | TGCAGCGTTGCTAACTCGTACTACGAGCAGTACTTC | CSVANSYYEQYF
TRBJ2-7 | TRBD2 | . | TRBV9 | TGTGCCAGCAGCGTAGATGGCGGGGGTGTATACGAGCAGTACTTC | CASSVDGGGVYEQYF
TRBJ2-7 | TRBD2 | . | TRBV10-3 | TGTGCCATCAGTGAGGGACTAGCGGGGAACAGCTCCTACGAGCAGTACTTC | CAISEGLAGNSSYEQYF
TRBJ2-2 | . | . | TRBV2 | TGTGCCAGCAGTGAGGGTTCAGGGAACACCGGGGAGCTGTTTTTT | CASSEGSGNTGELFF
TRBJ1-1 | TRBD1 | . | TRBV2 | TGTGCCAGCAGTCTAAGACCCGGGACAGGGGGCATGCGGACTGAAGCTTTCTTT | CASSLRPGTGGMRTEAFF